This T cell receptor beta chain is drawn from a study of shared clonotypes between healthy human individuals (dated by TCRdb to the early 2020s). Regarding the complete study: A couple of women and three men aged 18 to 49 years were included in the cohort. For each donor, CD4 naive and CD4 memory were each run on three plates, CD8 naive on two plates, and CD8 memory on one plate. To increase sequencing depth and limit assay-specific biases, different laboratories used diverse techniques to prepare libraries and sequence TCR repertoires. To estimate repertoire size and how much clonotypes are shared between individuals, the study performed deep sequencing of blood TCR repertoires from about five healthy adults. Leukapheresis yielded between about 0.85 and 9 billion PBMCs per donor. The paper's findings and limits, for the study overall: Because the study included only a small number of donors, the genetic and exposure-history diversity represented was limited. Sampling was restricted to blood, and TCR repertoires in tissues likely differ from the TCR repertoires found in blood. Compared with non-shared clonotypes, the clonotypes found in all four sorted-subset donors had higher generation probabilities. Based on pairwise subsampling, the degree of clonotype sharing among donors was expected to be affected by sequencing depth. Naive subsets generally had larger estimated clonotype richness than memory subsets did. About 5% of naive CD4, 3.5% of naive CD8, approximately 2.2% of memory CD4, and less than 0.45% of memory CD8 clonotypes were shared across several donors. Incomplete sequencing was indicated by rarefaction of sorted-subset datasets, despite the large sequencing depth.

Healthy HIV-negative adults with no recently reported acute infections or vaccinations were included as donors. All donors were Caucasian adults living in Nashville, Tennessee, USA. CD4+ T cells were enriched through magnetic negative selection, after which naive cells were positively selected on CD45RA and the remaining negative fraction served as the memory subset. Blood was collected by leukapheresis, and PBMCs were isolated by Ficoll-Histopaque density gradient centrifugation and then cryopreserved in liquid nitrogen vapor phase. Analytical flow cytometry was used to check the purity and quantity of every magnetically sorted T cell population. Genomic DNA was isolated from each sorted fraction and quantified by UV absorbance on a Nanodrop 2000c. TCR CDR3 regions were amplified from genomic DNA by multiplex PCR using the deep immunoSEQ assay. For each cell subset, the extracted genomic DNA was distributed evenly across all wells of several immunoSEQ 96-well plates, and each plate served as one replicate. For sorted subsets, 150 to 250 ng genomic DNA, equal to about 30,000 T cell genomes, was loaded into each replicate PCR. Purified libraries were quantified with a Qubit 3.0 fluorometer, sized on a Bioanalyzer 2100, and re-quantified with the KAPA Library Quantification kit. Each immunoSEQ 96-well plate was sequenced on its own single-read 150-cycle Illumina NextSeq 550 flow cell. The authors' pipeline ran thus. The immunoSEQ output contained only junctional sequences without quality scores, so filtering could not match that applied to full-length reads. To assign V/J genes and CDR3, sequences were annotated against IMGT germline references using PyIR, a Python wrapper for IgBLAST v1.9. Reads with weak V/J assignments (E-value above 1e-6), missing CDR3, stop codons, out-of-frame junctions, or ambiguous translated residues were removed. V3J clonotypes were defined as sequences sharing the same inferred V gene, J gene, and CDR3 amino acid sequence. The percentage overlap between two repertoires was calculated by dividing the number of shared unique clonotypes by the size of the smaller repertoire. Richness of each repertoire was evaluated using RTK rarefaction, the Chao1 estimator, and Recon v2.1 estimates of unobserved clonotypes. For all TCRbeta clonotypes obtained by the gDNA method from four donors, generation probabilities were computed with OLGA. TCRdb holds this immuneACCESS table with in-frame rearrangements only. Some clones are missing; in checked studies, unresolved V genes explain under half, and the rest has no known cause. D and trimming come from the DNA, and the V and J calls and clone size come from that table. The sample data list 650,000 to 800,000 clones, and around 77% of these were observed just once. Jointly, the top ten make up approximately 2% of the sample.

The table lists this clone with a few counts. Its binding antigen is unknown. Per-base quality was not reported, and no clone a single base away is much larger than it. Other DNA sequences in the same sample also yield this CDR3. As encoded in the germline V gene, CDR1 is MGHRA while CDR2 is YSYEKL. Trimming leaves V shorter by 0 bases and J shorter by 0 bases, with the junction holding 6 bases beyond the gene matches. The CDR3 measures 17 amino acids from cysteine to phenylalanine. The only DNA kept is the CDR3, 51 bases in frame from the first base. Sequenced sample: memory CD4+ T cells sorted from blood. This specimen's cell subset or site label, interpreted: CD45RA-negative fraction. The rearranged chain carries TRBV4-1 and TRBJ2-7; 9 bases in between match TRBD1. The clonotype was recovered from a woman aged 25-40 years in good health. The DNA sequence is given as TGCGCCAGCAGCCAAGATGGTGGGACAGGGAGCTCCTACGAGCAGTACTTC. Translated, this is CASSQDGGTGSSYEQYF.